The rows below give T cell receptor beta chains drawn from one sample of a study of T-cell reconstitution after alpha-beta-depleted transplantation in children. TCRdb redid the calling of the PCR reads with MiXCR, one entry per CDR3 protein. Of over 150,000 distinct CDR3 sequences in the sample, 6.3% were seen once. This specimen consisted of PBMCs, obtained before TCRalphabeta/CD19-depleted stem cell transplant. The receptors here all came from a girl less than two years old with combined immunodeficiency, due to receive a stem cell transplant. Each CDR3 is given with its conserved first and last residue. Each record gives: J gene, D gene, V gene, CDR3 length, clone size, CDR3 DNA, CDR3 protein. A D gene is named only where the DNA matches it firmly. Clone size is not always given. Where it is, it says once, few, many or a class for expanded clones.

TRBJ2-1 | TRBD2 | TRBV28 | 15 | many | TGTGCCAGCAACCGAGAGACTAGCGGGAAGAATGAGCAGTTCTTC | CASNRETSGKNEQFF
TRBJ2-7 | . | TRBV4-3 | 14 | few | TGCGCCAGCAGCCAAGAACAGGGAGGTTACGAGCAGTACTTC | CASSQEQGGYEQYF
TRBJ2-5 | TRBD2 | TRBV28 | 14 | many | TGTGCCAGCCTGAGCGGGAGGACACAAGAGACCCAGTACTTC | CASLSGRTQETQYF
TRBJ2-1 | TRBD2 | TRBV4-2 | 17 | many | TGTGCCAGCAGCCAAGAATCCTTGGTAGCGGGATACAATGAGCAGTTCTTC | CASSQESLVAGYNEQFF
TRBJ1-5 | . | TRBV6-1 | 13 | many | TGTGCCAGCAGGGCTTCGGTAGTTCAGCCCCAGCATTTT | CASRASVVQPQHF
TRBJ2-1 | TRBD2 | TRBV4-3 | 17 | many | TGCGCCAGCAGCCAAGATGGCCTTGGGACTACCCTCGGGGAGCAGTTCTTC | CASSQDGLGTTLGEQFF
TRBJ2-2 | TRBD2 | TRBV7-7 | 15 | many | TGTGCTAGCAGCTTAACGACTAGCGAGTCCGGGGAGCTGTTTTTT | CASSLTTSESGELFF
TRBJ2-5 | . | TRBV28 | 15 | many | TGTGCCAGCAGTTTAAATGGCGAGACCCAAGAGACCCAGTACTTC | CASSLNGETQETQYF
TRBJ2-7 | . | TRBV15 | 14 | many | TGTGCCACCAGCCCTGGGGGGACAAGGCAGGAGCAGTACTTC | CATSPGGTRQEQYF
TRBJ1-6 | . | TRBV4-3 | 15 | many | TGCGCCAGCAGCCAGGATAGACAGCGAAATTCACCCCTCCACTTT | CASSQDRQRNSPLHF
TRBJ2-1 | . | TRBV4-3 | 15 | many | TGCGCCAGCAGCCAAGGGACGGGCAAAAACAATGAGCAGTTCTTC | CASSQGTGKNNEQFF
TRBJ2-2 | TRBD2 | TRBV7-3 | 15 | many | TGTGCCAGCAGCTTTAGCGGGGGGAACACCGGGGAGCTGTTTTTT | CASSFSGGNTGELFF
TRBJ1-1 | . | TRBV4-3 | 17 | many | TGCGCCAGCAGCCAAGAGGCCCCCCGACAGGCGGCCACTGAAGCTTTCTTT | CASSQEAPRQAATEAFF
TRBJ2-7 | TRBD1 | TRBV12-3/TRBV12-4 | 14 | many | TGTGCCAGCAGCCCGACAGGGGTAGGATACGAGCAGTACTTC | CASSPTGVGYEQYF
TRBJ2-1 | . | TRBV24-1 | 13 | many | TGTGCCACCAGTGATGTTCCAGGGAACGAGCAGTTCTTC | CATSDVPGNEQFF
TRBJ2-7 | TRBD2 | TRBV28 | 12 | many | TGTGCCACCGTAGCGGGGCCCTACGAGCAGTACTTC | CATVAGPYEQYF
TRBJ2-1 | TRBD1 | TRBV20-1 | 15 | . | TGCAGTGCTAGAGATCTTAGGGACAGGGGCGATGAGCAGTTCTTC | CSARDLRDRGDEQFF
TRBJ1-1 | . | TRBV5-6 | 13 | many | TGTGCCAGCAGCCCGCAGGGCGGCCCAAAAGCTTTCTTT | CASSPQGGPKAFF
TRBJ1-1 | . | TRBV28 | 8 | many | TGTGCCGTCGCTGAAGCTTTCTTT | CAVAEAFF
TRBJ2-3 | TRBD1 | TRBV27 | 13 | many | TGTGCCAGCAAGGACAGGCTCACAGATACGCAGTATTTT | CASKDRLTDTQYF
TRBJ1-5 | . | TRBV4-1 | 13 | . | TGCGCCAGCAGCCCAGGAGTTAATCAGCCCCAGCATTTT | CASSPGVNQPQHF
TRBJ2-1 | TRBD2 | TRBV12-3/TRBV12-4 | 15 | . | TGTGCCAGCAGCTTCGGCGGGGGGGGGAACAATGAGCAGTTCTTC | CASSFGGGGNNEQFF
TRBJ1-5 | . | TRBV28 | 16 | many | TGTGCCAGCAGCCAGGACCTATTAAGCAACCATCAGCCCCAGCATTTT | CASSQDLLSNHQPQHF
TRBJ2-7 | . | TRBV20-1 | 15 | many | TGCAGTGCTGAGCCGGGAGAAGGGAGGACCTACGAGCAGTACTTC | CSAEPGEGRTYEQYF
TRBJ1-2 | TRBD1 | TRBV7-8 | 20 | many | TGTGCCAGCAGCTTTCAAGTCCCGGGACAGGGTGGAATCGGGGACTATGGCTACACCTTC | CASSFQVPGQGGIGDYGYTF
TRBJ1-1 | TRBD1 | TRBV12-3/TRBV12-4 | 15 | many | TGTGCCAGCAGTTTAGCCGGGACAGGGGGGACTGAAGCTTTCTTT | CASSLAGTGGTEAFF
TRBJ2-5 | TRBD2 | TRBV18 | 16 | many | TGTGCCAGCTCACCTGGAGCGGGAGGGAACCAAGAGACCCAGTACTTC | CASSPGAGGNQETQYF
TRBJ2-5 | TRBD2 | TRBV19 | 13 | many | TGTGCCAGTAGCATTGCAGCGGGGGAGACCCAGTACTTC | CASSIAAGETQYF
TRBJ1-1 | . | TRBV6-2/TRBV6-3 | 16 | many | TGTGCCAGCAGTTACGGGGTGGGCGACGGCCGCCCTGAAGCTTTCTTT | CASSYGVGDGRPEAFF
TRBJ2-1 | . | TRBV11-2 | 16 | many | TGTGCCAGCAGCTCCCCCGGGGGATACATTTACAATGAGCAGTTCTTC | CASSSPGGYIYNEQFF
TRBJ2-7 | TRBD1 | TRBV29-1 | 11 | many | TGCAGCGTGGGACAGACAGGCGAGCAGTACTTC | CSVGQTGEQYF
TRBJ2-3 | . | TRBV7-6 | 14 | many | TGTGCCAGCAGCTTAGGCGTGGGGCCAGATACGCAGTATTTT | CASSLGVGPDTQYF
TRBJ2-5 | TRBD2 | TRBV6-2/TRBV6-3 | 14 | many | TGTGCCAGCAGCTTAGCGGGAGTGAGAGAGACCCAGTACTTC | CASSLAGVRETQYF
TRBJ2-2 | . | TRBV13 | 15 | many | TGTGCCAGCAGCTTCCGCGGCACCTACACCGGGGAGCTGTTTTTT | CASSFRGTYTGELFF
TRBJ2-3 | . | TRBV2 | 12 | . | TGTGCCAGCGAGACAGACACAGATACGCAGTATTTT | CASETDTDTQYF
TRBJ2-7 | TRBD2 | TRBV30 | 14 | . | TGTGCCTGGAGTACTCTGGGACTAGCGGACGAGCAGTACTTC | CAWSTLGLADEQYF
TRBJ2-7 | TRBD1 | TRBV20-1 | 12 | many | TGCAGTGCCACAACAGGGGGAGGACAGCAGTACTTC | CSATTGGGQQYF
TRBJ1-1 | TRBD1 | TRBV7-9 | 16 | many | TGTGCCAGCAGCTTTATGGACAGGGCATTGAACACTGAAGCTTTCTTT | CASSFMDRALNTEAFF
TRBJ1-6 | TRBD1 | TRBV19 | 13 | many | TGTGCCAGTAGTCCGACAGGGGAAGAACCCCTCCACTTT | CASSPTGEEPLHF
TRBJ2-1 | . | TRBV5-1 | 14 | many | TGCGCCAGCAGCTTGTCCCCAGATGAGGAGGAGCAGTTCTTC | CASSLSPDEEEQFF
TRBJ2-5 | . | TRBV5-1 | 16 | many | TGCGCCAGCTGTCCACTCGTCGGGGAGTACCAAGAGACCCAGTACTTC | CASCPLVGEYQETQYF
TRBJ1-2 | . | TRBV4-3 | 15 | many | TGCGCCAGCAGCCAAGATAAAGGGTTAAACTATGGCTACACCTTC | CASSQDKGLNYGYTF
TRBJ2-3 | . | TRBV7-2 | 15 | . | TGTGCCAGCAGCCCCGGTCGAGGTATCACAGATACGCAGTATTTT | CASSPGRGITDTQYF
TRBJ2-3 | . | TRBV29-1 | 14 | many | TGCAGCGTTGTTGCCTTGGACTATACAGATACGCAGTATTTT | CSVVALDYTDTQYF
TRBJ2-7 | . | TRBV20-1 | 14 | many | TGCAGTGCTAGAGTTTGGGCAGGGGGGCACGAGCAGTACTTC | CSARVWAGGHEQYF
TRBJ2-1 | TRBD2 | TRBV28 | 15 | many | TGTGCCAGCAGTTCCGGGACTAGCCCTTACAATGAGCAGTTCTTC | CASSSGTSPYNEQFF